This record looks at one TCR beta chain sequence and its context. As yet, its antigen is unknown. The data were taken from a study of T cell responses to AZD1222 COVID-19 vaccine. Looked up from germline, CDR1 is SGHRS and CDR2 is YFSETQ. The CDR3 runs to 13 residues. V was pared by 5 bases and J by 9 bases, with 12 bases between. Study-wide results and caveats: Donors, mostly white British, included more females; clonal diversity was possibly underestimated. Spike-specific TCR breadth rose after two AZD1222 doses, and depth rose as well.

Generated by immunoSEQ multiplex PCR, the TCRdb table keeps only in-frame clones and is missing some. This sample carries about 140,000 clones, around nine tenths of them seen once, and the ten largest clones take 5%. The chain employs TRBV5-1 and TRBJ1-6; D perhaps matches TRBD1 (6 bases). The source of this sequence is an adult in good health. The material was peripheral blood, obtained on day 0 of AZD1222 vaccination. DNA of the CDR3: TGCGCCAGCAGACAGGGCCTGTCTTCACCCCTCCACTTT. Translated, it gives CASRQGLSSPLHF.